The 2 T cell receptor beta chains in this list originate from one sample, sequenced in a study of T cell responses to AZD1222 COVID-19 vaccine. Produced via immunoSEQ multiplex PCR; TCRdb's table is partial and in-frame only. The table lists about 85,000 clones, around 85% of them singletons. The sequencing used peripheral blood, collected on day 0 of AZD1222 vaccination. These receptors all stem from an adult in good health.

The chain employs TRBV10-3 and TRBJ1-2; TRBD1 agrees at 7 bases. Looked up from germline, CDR1 is ENHRY and CDR2 is SYGVKD. The CDR3 runs to 15 residues. With V trimmed by 0 bases and J by 3 bases, 4 bases remained unmatched. CDR3 in DNA: TGTGCCATCAGTGAGTCGACGGGACAGCACTATGGCTACACCTTC. The encoded protein is CAISESTGQHYGYTF.

The V and J genes are TRBV9 and TRBJ1-4; perhaps TRBD1 as D (6 bases). Deletions cut 3 bases from V and 0 bases from J, with 15 bases between. Germline-derived CDR1 and CDR2 are SGDLS and YYNGEE. This CDR3 has 17 residues. The CDR3 reads CASSAGTKTATNEKLFF. CDR3 DNA: TGTGCCAGCAGCGCCGGGACAAAAACTGCAACTAATGAAAAACTGTTTTTT.